Below, 30 T cell receptor beta chains from the same sample are listed, as sequenced in a study of shared clonotypes between healthy human individuals. The table came from immunoSEQ multiplex PCR; TCRdb's copy has only in-frame clones and leaves some out. The table records roughly 2 million clones, about 94% of them present only once. Material for sequencing was naive CD4+ T cells sorted from blood. Subset: CD45RA+ positively selected. The receptors shown here come from a man younger than 35 in good health.

V is TRBV5-8 and J is TRBJ2-7; 9 bases are a match to TRBD2. The V gene's germline CDR1 is SGHTS and CDR2 YDEGEE. Unmatched junction bases numbered 4, after V lost 3 bases and J lost 0 bases. The CDR3 has 15 amino acids. In DNA form, the CDR3 reads TGTGCCAGCAGCTCGAGCGGGAGGAGCTCCTACGAGCAGTACTTC. It is translated as CASSSSGRSSYEQYF.

CDR3 coding DNA: TGTGCCAGCAGACGGGGAGGGGAGACCCAGTACTTC. It translates to CASRRGGETQYF. The chain joins TRBV28 to TRBJ2-5, with 7 positions matching TRBD2. The CDR3 loop spans 12 amino acids. V lost 6 bases to trimming and J lost 5 bases; unmatched junction nucleotides: 3. The germline V gene has CDR1 MDHEN and CDR2 SYDVKM.

The chain has TRBV18 and TRBJ1-5, with D perhaps matching TRBD1 (6 bases). CDR1 is KGHSH and CDR2 is LQKENI in the germline V gene. This CDR3 has 15 amino acids. Trimming left V 8 bases short and J 3 bases short, with 17 bases between. Written as DNA, the CDR3 is TGTGCCAGCCTGAGTCAGGGGACTCCCAATCAGCCCCAGCATTTT. Amino acid sequence: CASLSQGTPNQPQHF.

The rearrangement links TRBV5-1 to TRBJ2-5; no clear D gene. Looked up from germline, CDR1 is SGHRS and CDR2 is YFSETQ. The CDR3 length is 11 residues. V was pared by 3 bases and J by 5 bases, with 5 bases between. The CDR3 region is CASSWAETQYF. In DNA, the CDR3 is TGCGCCAGCAGCTGGGCGGAGACCCAGTACTTC.

The gene calls are TRBV4-1 and TRBJ1-6, with D unresolved. V was pared by 1 base and J by 0 bases, with 10 bases between. The CDR3 has 17 residues. Germline V lookup: CDR1 MGHRA, CDR2 YSYEKL. The CDR3 is CASSQGPQSSYNSPLHF. The CDR3 DNA reads TGCGCCAGCAGCCAAGGCCCACAGAGCTCCTATAATTCACCCCTCCACTTT.

In nucleotides, the CDR3 is TGCGCCAGCAGTGAGTCGAGGGTTCTCAATCAGCCCCAGCATTTT. This encodes CASSESRVLNQPQHF. The rearrangement joins TRBV10-2 to TRBJ1-5; D ambiguous. Per the germline V gene, CDR1 is WSHSY and CDR2 is SAAADI. The CDR3 has 15 amino acids. V was shortened by 0 bases and J by 3 bases, with 9 bases between the two germline ends.

This chain joins TRBV19 and TRBJ2-1; 8 bases align to TRBD1. Germline V gene sequence: CDR1 LNHDA, CDR2 SQIVND (reference sequence). The CDR3 has 13 residues. The ends lost 6 bases at V and 11 bases at J; junction bases unmatched: 9. This CDR3 is CASSTDRGGKQFF. The CDR3 nucleotides are TGTGCCAGTAGCACCGACAGGGGTGGGAAGCAGTTCTTC.

The genes are TRBV18 and TRBJ1-1, with D possibly being TRBD1 (6 bases). V gave up 3 bases and J gave up 5 bases, with 16 bases separating them. The germline V gene encodes CDR1 KGHSH and CDR2 LQKENI. The CDR3 has 15 amino acids. The CDR3 here is CASSPSTQGWTEAFF. In DNA form, the CDR3 reads TGTGCCAGCTCACCCTCTACACAGGGTTGGACTGAAGCTTTCTTT.

In regard to this clone: One junction end disagrees with the germline gene, perhaps due to a read error. The chain has TRBV10-3 and TRBJ2-1; D gene unclear. From germline, CDR1 is ENHRY and CDR2 SYGVKD. There are 13 residues in the CDR3. The CDR3 spells CAISEVFYDEQFF. Written as DNA, the CDR3 is TGTGCCATCAGTGAGGTCTTCTACGATGAGCAGTTCTTC.

The J gene is TRBJ1-2, the V gene TRBV6-4; no reliable D call. Trimming shortened V by 6 bases and J by 0 bases, and 11 bases separated the two germline ends. The CDR3 totals 14 residues. Germline V gene sequence: CDR1 MRHNA, CDR2 SNTAGT. CDR3 nucleotide sequence: TGTGCCAGCAGGCCGGGCCCTACTAACTATGGCTACACCTTC. This translates into CASRPGPTNYGYTF.

A word on this clone: The same CDR3 also results from other DNA sequences found in this sample. V usage is TRBV6-1 and J usage is TRBJ1-5, with D hard to call. Between the trimmed V and J ends, which lost 9 bases and 2 bases, there was a span of 5 bases. The germline V gene encodes CDR1 MNHNS and CDR2 SASEGT. CDR3 length: 11 amino acids. This CDR3 is CASRGNQPQHF. The CDR3 DNA sequence: TGTGCCAGTAGAGGCAATCAGCCCCAGCATTTT.

The chain recombines TRBV7-2 with TRBJ1-4, with 7 bases aligning to TRBD1. Trimming cost V 5 bases and J 7 bases; bases outside gene matches: 7. The CDR3 covers 14 residues. Per germline, CDR1 SGHTA and CDR2 FQGNSA. CDR3 coding DNA: TGTGCCAGCAGCCGCGGGACAGTTGGTGAAAAACTGTTTTTT. Translated, it gives CASSRGTVGEKLFF.

The chain has TRBV7-9 and TRBJ1-2; the D is unclear. This CDR3 has 15 amino acids. The ends were cut back, 5 bases at V and 2 bases at J, with 15 bases in the middle. In germline, CDR1 is SEHNR, CDR2 FQNEAQ (reference sequence). CDR3 sequence reads: CASSHDGQPNYGYTF. CDR3 nucleotides: TGTGCCAGCAGCCACGACGGGCAGCCAAACTATGGCTACACCTTC.

The chain carries TRBV5-4 and TRBJ2-7, with 8 nucleotides matching TRBD1. Germline CDR1 and CDR2: SGHNT and YYREEE (reference sequence). V trimming: 2 bases; J trimming: 6 bases; junction bases outside the gene matches: 7. The CDR3 has 14 residues. The CDR3 spells CASSFGQGVGEQYF. The CDR3 DNA reads TGTGCCAGCAGCTTCGGACAGGGAGTAGGCGAGCAGTACTTC.

The chain recombines TRBV21-1 with TRBJ2-7; the listed D gene, TRBD1, was not tested against the DNA. TRBV21-1 is an annotated pseudogene. The CDR3 loop spans 11 amino acids. This CDR3 reads CASTGDDEQYF. The CDR3 DNA reads as TGTGCCAGTACAGGGGACGACGAGCAGTACTTC.

V is TRBV18 and J is TRBJ2-7; TRBD1 agrees at 9 bases. Germline CDR1 is KGHSH and CDR2 is LQKENI. The CDR3 is made up of 15 amino acids. J lost 5 bases, V lost 3 bases, and 8 bases had no gene match. The CDR3 nucleotides are TGTGCCAGCTCACCGCCCGGGACAGGGTTCGACGAGCAGTACTTC. Translating gives CASSPPGTGFDEQYF.

The rearrangement joins TRBV6-5 to TRBJ1-2; 11 bases agree with TRBD1. From germline, CDR1 is MNHEY and CDR2 SVGAGI. CDR3 length: 14 residues. The V segment lost 7 bases and the J segment 7 bases; nucleotides outside the gene matches: 8. The CDR3 sequence is CASTWTGGAGGYTF. CDR3 nucleotide sequence: TGTGCCAGCACCTGGACAGGGGGCGCGGGTGGCTACACCTTC.

Notes on this clone: Other DNA sequences in the same sample also yield this CDR3. V gene TRBV11-2 combines with J gene TRBJ2-3; weak D call: TRBD2 (5 bases). The CDR3 contains 14 residues. Germline loops: CDR1 SGHAT, CDR2 FQNNGV. Deletions cut 1 base from V and 2 bases from J, with 7 bases between. CDR3 protein: CASSLGGPTDTQYF. CDR3 sequence (DNA): TGTGCCAGCAGCTTAGGAGGGCCCACAGATACGCAGTATTTT.

The CDR3 DNA is TGTGCCAGCAGCGGACAGGGATTGAATGAGCAGTTCTTC. Translated, it gives CASSGQGLNEQFF. The V call is TRBV6-6, the J call TRBJ2-1, with 8 bases matching TRBD1. CDR1 MNHNY and CDR2 SVGAGI come from the germline V gene (reference sequence). There are 13 residues in the CDR3. The junction had 5 bases not matched to a gene; V was cut back by 6 bases and J by 7 bases.

Worth noting for this clone: Other nucleotide sequences from this sample produce the same CDR3. The gene calls are TRBV7-9 and TRBJ1-5, with no clear D. Trimming removed 5 bases at V and 4 bases at J, with 9 bases between. CDR1 and CDR2 (germline): SEHNR, FQNEAQ (reference sequence). The CDR3 consists of 13 residues. The CDR3 DNA reads as TGTGCCAGCAGCCTGACGGATAATCAGCCCCAGCATTTT. This translates into CASSLTDNQPQHF. The complete variable domain, with remaining parts taken from reference TRBV7-9 and TRBJ1-5, reads DTGVSQNPRHKITKRGQNVTFRCDPISEHNRLYWYRQTLGQGPEFLTYFQNEAQLEKSRLLSDRFSAERPKGSFSTLEIQRTEQGDSAMYLCASSLTDNQPQHFGDGTRLSIL.

V is TRBV10-3 and J is TRBJ1-2; D possibly corresponds to TRBD1 (5 bases). This CDR3 has 12 residues. Germline CDR1 reads ENHRY; CDR2 reads SYGVKD. Trimming took off 7 bases at V and 4 bases at J, with 10 bases between the two ends. As DNA, the CDR3 is TGTGCCATCACCGGGGGTAGCTATGGCTACACCTTC. The encoded protein is CAITGGSYGYTF.

The rearrangement uses TRBV5-1 and TRBJ2-3, with 7 positions matching TRBD1. The junction had 5 bases not matched to a gene; V was cut back by 0 bases and J by 4 bases. Germline-derived CDR1 and CDR2 are SGHRS and YFSETQ. This CDR3 region has 15 residues. Here the CDR3 DNA reads TGCGCCAGCAGCTTGGCGACAGGGAATTCAGATACGCAGTATTTT. Protein: CASSLATGNSDTQYF.

The V and J genes are TRBV10-3 and TRBJ2-2; 10 bases agree with TRBD1. J was trimmed by 4 bases and V by 6 bases; bases with no gene match: 5. Germline values: CDR1 ENHRY, CDR2 SYGVKD. The CDR3 runs to 15 residues. The CDR3 region has the DNA TGTGCCATCAGGACAGGGGGCTTTGTCACCGGGGAGCTGTTTTTT. It is translated as CAIRTGGFVTGELFF.

A single count supports this clone. The chain carries TRBV6-5 and TRBJ2-7; a weak D match, TRBD1 (6 bases). V lost 6 bases, J lost 0 bases, and 15 bases lay in between. This CDR3 is 15 amino acids long. Germline assignment: CDR1 MNHEY and CDR2 SVGAGI. This CDR3 reads CASRYDRTGSYEQYF. The CDR3 DNA is TGTGCCAGCAGGTACGACAGGACGGGCTCCTACGAGCAGTACTTC.

V and J are TRBV10-3 and TRBJ1-4; 8 positions agree with TRBD1. This CDR3 is 13 amino acids long. The junction had 9 bases not matched to a gene; V was cut back by 10 bases and J by 8 bases. Germline CDR1 reads ENHRY; CDR2 reads SYGVKD. Here the CDR3 DNA reads TGTGCCAGCAGACAGGGGATACGAGAAAAACTGTTTTTT. It specifies CASRQGIREKLFF.

The chain couples TRBV25-1 to TRBJ1-2; D is unclear. Germline V gene lookup returns CDR1 MGHDK and CDR2 SYGVNS. The CDR3 is 14 amino acids. Trimming pared 7 bases from V and 2 bases from J, leaving 14 bases between. CDR3 nucleotides: TGTGCCAGCAAGGCCCAGGCGGGGAACTATGGCTACACCTTC. Amino acids: CASKAQAGNYGYTF.

The chain links TRBV27 to TRBJ2-2; 13 bases agree with TRBD2. With 4 bases clipped from V and 0 bases from J, the junction kept 8 bases outside the gene matches. This CDR3 region has 19 residues. From germline, CDR1 is MNHEY and CDR2 SMNVEV (reference sequence). The CDR3 region has the DNA TGTGCCAGCAGTTCACTCGGACTAGCGGGGGACTCGAACACCGGGGAGCTGTTTTTT. Residues: CASSSLGLAGDSNTGELFF.

The chain employs TRBV14 and TRBJ1-5; a possible D gene is TRBD1 (6 bases). Germline V gives CDR1 SGHDN, CDR2 FVKESK. Trimming stripped 3 bases from V and 0 bases from J, with 18 bases between. The length of the CDR3 is 18 residues. As DNA, the CDR3 is TGTGCCAGCAGCCACCCGGGACATTCCAAAAATAGCAATCAGCCCCAGCATTTT. Amino acid sequence: CASSHPGHSKNSNQPQHF. Together with reference TRBV14 and TRBJ1-5, the CDR3 gives the full variable domain: EAGVTQFPSHSVIEKGQTVTLRCDPISGHDNLYWYRRVMGKEIKFLLHFVKESKQDESGMPNNRFLAERTGGTYSTLKVQPAELEDSGVYFCASSHPGHSKNSNQPQHFGDGTRLSIL.

The chain recombines TRBV5-4 with TRBJ2-3; D remains ambiguous. The CDR3 length is 13 residues. Trimming cost V 4 bases and J 6 bases, with 12 bases left between them. The germline gives CDR1 SGHNT, CDR2 YYREEE (reference sequence). The CDR3 DNA is TGTGCCAGCAGCGCACGGTTGGGGGATACGCAGTATTTT. Residues: CASSARLGDTQYF. The variable domain in full, completed from reference TRBV5-4 and TRBJ2-3, reads ETGVTQSPTHLIKTRGQQVTLRCSSQSGHNTVSWYQQALGQGPQFIFQYYREEENGRGNFPPRFSGLQFPNYSSELNVNALELDDSALYLCASSARLGDTQYFGPGTRLTVL.

The chain combines TRBV10-2 with TRBJ2-3, with 7 bases identical to TRBD2. Germline-derived CDR1 and CDR2 are WSHSY and SAAADI. CDR3 length: 16 residues. V was pared by 0 bases and J by 3 bases, with 6 bases of the junction left unmatched. The CDR3 DNA reads as TGCGCCAGCAGTGAGTCAGCGGGCGGGGGAACAGATACGCAGTATTTT. Encoded protein: CASSESAGGGTDTQYF.